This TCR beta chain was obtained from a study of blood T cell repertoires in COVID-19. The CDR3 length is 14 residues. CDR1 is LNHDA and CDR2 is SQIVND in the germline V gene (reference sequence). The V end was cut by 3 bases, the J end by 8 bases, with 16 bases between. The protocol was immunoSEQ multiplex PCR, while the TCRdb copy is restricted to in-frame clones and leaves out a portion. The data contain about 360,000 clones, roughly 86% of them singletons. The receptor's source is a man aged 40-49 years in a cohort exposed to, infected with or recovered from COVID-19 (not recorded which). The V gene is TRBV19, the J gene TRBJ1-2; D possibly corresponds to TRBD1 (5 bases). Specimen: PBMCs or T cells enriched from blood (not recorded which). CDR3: CASSILGQGGGYTF. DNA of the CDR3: TGTGCCAGTAGTATCCTAGGGCAGGGCGGCGGCTACACCTTC.